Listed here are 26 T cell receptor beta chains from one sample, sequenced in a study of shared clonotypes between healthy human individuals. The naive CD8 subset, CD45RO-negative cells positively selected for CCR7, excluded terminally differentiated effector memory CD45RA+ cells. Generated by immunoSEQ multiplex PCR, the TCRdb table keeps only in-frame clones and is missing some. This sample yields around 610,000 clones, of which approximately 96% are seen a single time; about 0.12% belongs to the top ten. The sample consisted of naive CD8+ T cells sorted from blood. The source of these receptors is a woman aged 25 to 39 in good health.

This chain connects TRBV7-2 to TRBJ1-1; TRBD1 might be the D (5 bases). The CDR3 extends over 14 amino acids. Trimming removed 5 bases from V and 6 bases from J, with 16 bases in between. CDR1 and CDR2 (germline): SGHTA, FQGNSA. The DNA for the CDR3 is TGTGCCAGCAGCCCGGGTCTGGGGGGACCTGAAGCTTTCTTT. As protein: CASSPGLGGPEAFF.

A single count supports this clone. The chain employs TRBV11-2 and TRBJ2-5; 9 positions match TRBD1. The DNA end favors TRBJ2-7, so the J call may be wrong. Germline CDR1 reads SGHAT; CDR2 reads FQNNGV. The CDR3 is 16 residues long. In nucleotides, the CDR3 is TGTGCCAGCAGCTTACGAGGGACAGGGCTAGCCTACGAGCAGTACTTC. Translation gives CASSLRGTGLAYEQYF.

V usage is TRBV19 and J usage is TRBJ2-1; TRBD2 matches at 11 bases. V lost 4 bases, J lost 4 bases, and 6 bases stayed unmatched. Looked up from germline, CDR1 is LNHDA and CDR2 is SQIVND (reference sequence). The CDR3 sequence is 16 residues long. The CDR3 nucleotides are TGTGCCAGTAGTAGTCGGACTAGCGGGTCATACAATGAGCAGTTCTTC. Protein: CASSSRTSGSYNEQFF.

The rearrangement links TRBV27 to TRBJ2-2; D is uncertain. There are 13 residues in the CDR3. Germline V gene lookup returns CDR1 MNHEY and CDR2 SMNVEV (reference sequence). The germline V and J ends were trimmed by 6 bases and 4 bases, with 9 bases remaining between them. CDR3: CASRFVGTGELFF. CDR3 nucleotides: TGTGCCAGCAGATTCGTAGGCACCGGGGAGCTGTTTTTT.

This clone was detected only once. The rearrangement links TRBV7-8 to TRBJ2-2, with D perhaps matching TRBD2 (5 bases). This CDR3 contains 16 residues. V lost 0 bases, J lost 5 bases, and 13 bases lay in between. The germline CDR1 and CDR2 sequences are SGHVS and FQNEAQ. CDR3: CASSLALGLMTGELFF. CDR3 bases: TGTGCCAGCAGCTTAGCGCTCGGACTCATGACCGGGGAGCTGTTTTTT.

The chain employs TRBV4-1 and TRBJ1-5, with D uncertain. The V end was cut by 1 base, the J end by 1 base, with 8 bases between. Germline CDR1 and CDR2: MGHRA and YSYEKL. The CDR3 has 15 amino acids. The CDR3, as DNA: TGCGCCAGCAGCCAAGGGATTTCAAGCAATCAGCCCCAGCATTTT. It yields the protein CASSQGISSNQPQHF.

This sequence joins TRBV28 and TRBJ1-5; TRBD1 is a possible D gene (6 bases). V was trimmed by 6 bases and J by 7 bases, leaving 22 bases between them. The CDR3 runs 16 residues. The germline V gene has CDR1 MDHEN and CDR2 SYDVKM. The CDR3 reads CASRGPNRAGYQPQHF. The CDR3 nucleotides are TGTGCCAGCAGGGGACCCAACAGGGCCGGTTACCAGCCCCAGCATTTT.

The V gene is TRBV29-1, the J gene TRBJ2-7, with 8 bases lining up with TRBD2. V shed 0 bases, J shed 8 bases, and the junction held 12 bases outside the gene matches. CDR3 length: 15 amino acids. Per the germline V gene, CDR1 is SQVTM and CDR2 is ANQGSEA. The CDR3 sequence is CSVEDPGSGTPQQYF. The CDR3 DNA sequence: TGCAGCGTTGAAGATCCCGGTAGCGGGACTCCACAGCAGTACTTC.

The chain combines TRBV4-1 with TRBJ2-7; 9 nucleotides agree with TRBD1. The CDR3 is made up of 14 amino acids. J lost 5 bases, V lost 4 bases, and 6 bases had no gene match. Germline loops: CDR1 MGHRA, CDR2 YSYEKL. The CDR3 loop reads CASSPRDRVHEQYF. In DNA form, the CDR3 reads TGCGCCAGCAGCCCCCGGGACAGGGTCCACGAGCAGTACTTC.

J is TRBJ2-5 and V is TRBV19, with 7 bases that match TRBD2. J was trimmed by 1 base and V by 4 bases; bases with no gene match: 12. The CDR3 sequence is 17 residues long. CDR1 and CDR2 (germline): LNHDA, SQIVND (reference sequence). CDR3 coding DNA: TGTGCCAGTAGTAGAACCTGGGGGGGAGGCGCCCAAGAGACCCAGTACTTC. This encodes CASSRTWGGGAQETQYF. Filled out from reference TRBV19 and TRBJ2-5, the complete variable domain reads DGGITQSPKYLFRKEGQNVTLSCEQNLNHDAMYWYRQDPGQGLRLIYYSQIVNDFQKGDIAEGYSVSREKKESFPLTVTSAQKNPTAFYLCASSRTWGGGAQETQYFGPGTRLLVL.

The DNA for the CDR3 is TGTGCCAGCAGCCTCCCAAGGACCGGGGAGCTGTTTTTT. This translates into CASSLPRTGELFF. The J gene is TRBJ2-2, the V gene TRBV13; no definite D call. V lost 5 bases, J lost 5 bases, and 9 bases lay in between. This CDR3 spans 13 amino acids. From germline, CDR1 is PRHDT and CDR2 FYEKMQ (reference sequence).

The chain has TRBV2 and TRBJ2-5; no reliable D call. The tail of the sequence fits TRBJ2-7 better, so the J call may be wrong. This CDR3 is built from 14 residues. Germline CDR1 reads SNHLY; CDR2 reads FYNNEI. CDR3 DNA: TGTGCCAGCAGTGAAGATCGGGCTACCTACGAGCAGTACTTC. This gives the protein CASSEDRATYEQYF.

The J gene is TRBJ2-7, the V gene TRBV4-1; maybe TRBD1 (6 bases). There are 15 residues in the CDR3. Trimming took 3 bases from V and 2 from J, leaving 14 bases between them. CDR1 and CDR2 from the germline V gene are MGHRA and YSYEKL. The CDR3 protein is CASSQGNRDTYEQYF. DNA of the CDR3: TGCGCCAGCAGCCAGGGGAACAGGGATACCTACGAGCAGTACTTC.

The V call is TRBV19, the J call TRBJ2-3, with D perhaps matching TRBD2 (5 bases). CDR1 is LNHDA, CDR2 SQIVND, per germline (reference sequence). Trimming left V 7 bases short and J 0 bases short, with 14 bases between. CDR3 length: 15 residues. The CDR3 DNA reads TGTGCCAGTACGAACGGAGGAGCTAGCACAGATACGCAGTATTTT. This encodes CASTNGGASTDTQYF.

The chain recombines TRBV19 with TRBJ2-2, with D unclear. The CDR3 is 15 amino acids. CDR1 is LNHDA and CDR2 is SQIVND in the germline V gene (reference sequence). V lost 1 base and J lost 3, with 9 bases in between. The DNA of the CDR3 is TGTGCCAGTAGTATAGTTTCAACATACACCGGGGAGCTGTTTTTT. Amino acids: CASSIVSTYTGELFF.

CDR3 bases: TGTGCCAGCAGCTTCGGGACAATCGCTTACGAGCAGTACTTC. Translating it yields CASSFGTIAYEQYF. This rearrangement joins TRBV7-9 to TRBJ2-7, with a weak D call TRBD1 (6 bases). The CDR3 consists of 14 residues. Germline lookup yields CDR1 SEHNR and CDR2 FQNEAQ (reference sequence). V lost 3 bases to trimming and J lost 4 bases, with 13 bases between them.

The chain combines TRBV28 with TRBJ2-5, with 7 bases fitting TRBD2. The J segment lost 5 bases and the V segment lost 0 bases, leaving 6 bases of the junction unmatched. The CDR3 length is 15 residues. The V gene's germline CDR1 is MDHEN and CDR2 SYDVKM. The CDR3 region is CASSLWAGVQETQYF. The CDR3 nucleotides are TGTGCCAGCAGTTTATGGGCGGGAGTCCAGGAGACCCAGTACTTC.

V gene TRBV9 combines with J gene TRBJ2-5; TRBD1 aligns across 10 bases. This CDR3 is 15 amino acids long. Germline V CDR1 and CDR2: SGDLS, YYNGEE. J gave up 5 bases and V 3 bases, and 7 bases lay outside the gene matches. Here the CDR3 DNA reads TGTGCCAGCAGCGCCGGGACAGGGGTTCGCGAGACCCAGTACTTC. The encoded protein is CASSAGTGVRETQYF.

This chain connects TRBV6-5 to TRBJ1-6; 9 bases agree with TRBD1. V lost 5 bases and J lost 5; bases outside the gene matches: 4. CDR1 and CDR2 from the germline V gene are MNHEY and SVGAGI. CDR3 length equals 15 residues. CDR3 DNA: TGTGCCAGCAGTCACGACAGGGGGGATAATTCACCCCTCCACTTT. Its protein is CASSHDRGDNSPLHF.

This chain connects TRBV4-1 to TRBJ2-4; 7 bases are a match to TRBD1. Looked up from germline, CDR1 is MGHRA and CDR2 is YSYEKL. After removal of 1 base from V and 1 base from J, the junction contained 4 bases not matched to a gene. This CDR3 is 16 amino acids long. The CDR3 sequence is CASSQVGRGAKNIQYF. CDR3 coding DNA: TGCGCCAGCAGCCAAGTCGGCAGGGGGGCCAAAAACATTCAGTACTTC.

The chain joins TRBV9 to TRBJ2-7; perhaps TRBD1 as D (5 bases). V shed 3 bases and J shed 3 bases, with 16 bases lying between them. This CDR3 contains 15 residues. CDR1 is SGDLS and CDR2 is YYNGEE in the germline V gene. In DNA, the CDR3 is TGTGCCAGCAGCGCCGATCAGGGTACCGGCTACGAGCAGTACTTC. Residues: CASSADQGTGYEQYF.

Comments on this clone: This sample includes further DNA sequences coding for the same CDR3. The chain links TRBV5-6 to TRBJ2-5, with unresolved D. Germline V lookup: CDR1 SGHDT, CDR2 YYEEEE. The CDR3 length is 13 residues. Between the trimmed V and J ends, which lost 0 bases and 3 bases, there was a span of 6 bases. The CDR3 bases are TGTGCCAGCAGCTTGGACCCTGAAGAGACCCAGTACTTC. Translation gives CASSLDPEETQYF.

DNA of the CDR3: TGTGCCAGCAGTTCCTCCCGGAGGGCTAGCGGGCTGGAGGAGCAGTTCTTC. This sequence encodes CASSSSRRASGLEEQFF. V gene TRBV28 combines with J gene TRBJ2-1; TRBD2 matches at 8 bases. With V trimmed by 4 bases and J by 10 bases, 18 bases remained unmatched. Germline CDR1 is MDHEN and CDR2 is SYDVKM. CDR3 length: 17 amino acids.

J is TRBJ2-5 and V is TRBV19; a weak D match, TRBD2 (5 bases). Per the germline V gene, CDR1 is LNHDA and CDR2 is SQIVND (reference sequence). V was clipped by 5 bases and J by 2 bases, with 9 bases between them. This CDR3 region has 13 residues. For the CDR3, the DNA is TGTGCCAGTAGTGAAAGCGGACAAGAGACCCAGTACTTC. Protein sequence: CASSESGQETQYF.

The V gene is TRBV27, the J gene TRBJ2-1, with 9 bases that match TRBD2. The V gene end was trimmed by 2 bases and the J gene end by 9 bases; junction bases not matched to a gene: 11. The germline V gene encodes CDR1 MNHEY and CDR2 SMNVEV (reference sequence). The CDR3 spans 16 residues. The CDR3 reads CASSLGPSGILSEQFF. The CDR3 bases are TGTGCCAGCAGTTTAGGGCCTAGCGGGATACTCAGTGAGCAGTTCTTC.

The CDR3 is CASSTTGAGNEKLFF. The CDR3 bases are TGTGCCAGCAGCACTACAGGTGCTGGTAATGAAAAACTGTTTTTT. The rearrangement links TRBV7-9 to TRBJ1-4; TRBD1 is a possible D gene (5 bases). Trimming stripped 5 bases from V and 4 bases from J, with 14 bases between. The germline V gene encodes CDR1 SEHNR and CDR2 FQNEAQ (reference sequence). The CDR3 runs to 15 residues.